This TCR beta chain was identified in a study of blood T cell repertoires in COVID-19. The table came from immunoSEQ multiplex PCR; TCRdb's copy has only in-frame clones and leaves some out. The sample yields 150,000 to 200,000 clones, around 80% seen once. The length of the CDR3 is 14 residues. Germline loops: CDR1 MDHEN, CDR2 SYDVKM. Unmatched junction bases numbered 6, after V lost 3 bases and J lost 5 bases. The sample was PBMCs or T cells enriched from blood (not recorded which). The rearrangement links TRBV28 to TRBJ1-2; 7 bases map to TRBD1. The receptor was derived from a man in his fifties or sixties who had recovered from COVID-19. The CDR3 DNA reads TGTGCCAGCAGTTTGTTGCAGGGGGTGTATGGCTACACCTTC. It encodes CASSLLQGVYGYTF.